What follows is one TCR beta chain and its context. This entry belongs to a study of cytomegalovirus exposure and HLA in healthy donors. V shed 0 bases and J shed 6 bases, with 12 bases lying between them. CDR1 is SGHRS and CDR2 is YFSETQ in the germline V gene. The CDR3 runs 14 residues. PCR was performed using 60 Vbeta and 13 Jbeta primers. Clones were read by immunoSEQ multiplex PCR, and TCRdb kept only the in-frame ones, dropping some. The table has approximately 91,000 clones, roughly two thirds seen once. Input material: PBMCs. The TCR sequence derives from a human donor in good health. The chain recombines TRBV5-1 with TRBJ1-2; tentative D call: TRBD1 (5 bases). CDR3 sequence reads: CASSLALGEDGYTF. CDR3 bases: TGCGCCAGCAGCTTGGCCCTAGGGGAGGATGGCTACACCTTC.